Shown below are 19 T cell receptor beta chains from a single sample sequenced in a study of control samples from healthy donors and cancer patients. The data were produced by immunoSEQ multiplex PCR, yet TCRdb's version contains in-frame clones alone and is incomplete. Seen here are 75,000 to 90,000 clones, about 83% observed once, and the top ten hold less than 2.5%. The specimen sequenced was blood. The receptors originated from a woman in her forties in good health.

The chain employs TRBV9 and TRBJ2-2; D is unclear. The germline CDR1 and CDR2 sequences are SGDLS and YYNGEE. CDR3 length: 16 amino acids. V was pared by 0 bases and J by 3 bases, with 12 bases between. The CDR3 protein is CASSVEVSPHTGELFF. The DNA for the CDR3 is TGTGCCAGCAGCGTAGAGGTCAGCCCACACACCGGGGAGCTGTTTTTT.

J is TRBJ2-7 and V is TRBV6-5; D is tentatively TRBD1 or TRBD2 (6 bases each). With 8 bases removed from V and 9 bases from J, the gap between germline ends came to 17 bases. The CDR3 runs 12 residues. Germline V gives CDR1 MNHEY, CDR2 SVGAGI. The CDR3 DNA follows: TGTGCCAGCGTTACGACGGGGGCAGGGCAGTACTTC. It specifies CASVTTGAGQYF.

This chain links TRBV4-1 with TRBJ1-2, with 8 bases matching TRBD1. With 5 bases clipped from V and 8 bases from J, the junction kept 16 bases outside the gene matches. The CDR3 covers 16 residues. Looked up from germline, CDR1 is MGHRA and CDR2 is YSYEKL. CDR3 DNA: TGCGCCAGCAGCAATTCGGGACAGGTTAATATTGGGGGCTACACCTTC. Translating gives CASSNSGQVNIGGYTF.

This chain uses TRBV19 with TRBJ1-4; D remains unclear. CDR3 length: 14 amino acids. Germline-derived CDR1 and CDR2 are LNHDA and SQIVND (reference sequence). The CDR3 loop reads CTSSSRTTNEKLFF. In nucleotides, the CDR3 is TGTACCTCATCCAGCCGGACAACTAATGAAAAACTGTTTTTT.

The chain employs TRBV28 and TRBJ1-4, with 9 bases that match TRBD1. Germline CDR1 reads MDHEN; CDR2 reads SYDVKM. The V gene end was trimmed by 6 bases and the J gene end by 8 bases; junction bases not matched to a gene: 7. The CDR3 runs 14 residues. CDR3 in amino acids: CASSIQGAREKLFF. As DNA, the CDR3 is TGTGCCAGCAGCATACAGGGGGCGCGCGAAAAACTGTTTTTT.

This clone was recorded only once. This rearrangement joins TRBV5-6 to TRBJ2-3; D could derive from TRBD1 or TRBD2 (6 bases each). Trimming shortened V by 4 bases and J by 6 bases, and 21 bases separated the two germline ends. CDR1 and CDR2 from the germline V gene are SGHDT and YYEEEE. The CDR3 covers 16 residues. The CDR3 is CASSPGGSGGGDTQYF. The CDR3 DNA is TGTGCCAGCAGCCCCGGGGGCTCCGGGGGCGGGGATACGCAGTATTTT.

This rearrangement joins TRBV18 to TRBJ2-5; 8 positions agree with TRBD1. V gave up 3 bases and J gave up 4 bases; unmatched junction bases: 4. The CDR3 spans 14 residues. Per germline, CDR1 KGHSH and CDR2 LQKENI. The CDR3: CASSPSQGAETQYF. The CDR3 DNA follows: TGTGCCAGCTCACCCAGCCAGGGGGCAGAGACCCAGTACTTC.

The V gene is TRBV7-9, the J gene TRBJ2-7, with 13 bases identical to TRBD2. Germline V gives CDR1 SEHNR, CDR2 FQNEAQ (reference sequence). The CDR3 runs to 15 residues. V dropped 4 bases and J dropped 2; count of bases not matched to a gene: 2. CDR3 amino acids: CASSSGTSGAYEQYF. In DNA form, the CDR3 reads TGTGCCAGCAGCTCCGGGACTAGCGGGGCCTACGAGCAGTACTTC.

The chain combines TRBV10-2 with TRBJ2-3; D gene uncertain. CDR3 length equals 13 residues. V shed 0 bases and J shed 8 bases, with 9 bases lying between them. The germline V gene has CDR1 WSHSY and CDR2 SAAADI. The CDR3 protein is CASSESLVFTQYF. The CDR3 DNA is TGCGCCAGCAGTGAGTCCTTGGTATTTACGCAGTATTTT.

V usage is TRBV6-5 and J usage is TRBJ1-1; D may be TRBD1 (5 bases). The CDR3 loop spans 14 amino acids. The V end lost 8 bases, the J end lost 2 bases, and 15 bases lay between the germline ends. Germline CDR1 is MNHEY and CDR2 is SVGAGI. This chain's CDR3 is CASVKGGVNTEAFF. DNA of the CDR3: TGTGCCAGCGTGAAGGGAGGGGTTAACACTGAAGCTTTCTTT.

CDR3 nucleotide sequence: TGTGCCAGCTCTCGGAAGGGTTGGCGTGTCACTGAAGCTTTCTTT. Translation: CASSRKGWRVTEAFF. This rearrangement joins TRBV7-9 to TRBJ1-1; D ambiguous. Trimming took 8 bases from V and 4 from J, leaving 20 bases between them. The length of the CDR3 is 15 residues. The germline V gene has CDR1 SEHNR and CDR2 FQNEAQ (reference sequence).

The V call is TRBV6-5, the J call TRBJ1-1; D perhaps matches TRBD1 (5 bases). Germline V gene sequence: CDR1 MNHEY, CDR2 SVGAGI. The CDR3 spans 15 residues. The ends were cut back, 4 bases at V and 5 bases at J, with 17 bases in the middle. DNA for the CDR3: TGTGCCAGCAGTTCATCCAGGCTCGAGGGGACTGAAGCTTTCTTT. Translation: CASSSSRLEGTEAFF.

This clone has only one observation. The rearrangement uses TRBV4-3 and TRBJ2-3, with 9 bases fitting TRBD1. Trimming took 0 bases from V and 2 from J; bases not matched to a gene: 12. The CDR3 extends over 19 amino acids. Germline loops: CDR1 LGHNA, CDR2 YSLEER. In nucleotides, the CDR3 is TGCGCCAGCAGCCAAGAAATTCTGGTCGGACAGGGGTACACAGATACGCAGTATTTT. Amino acids: CASSQEILVGQGYTDTQYF.

The chain joins TRBV9 to TRBJ2-7; 9 bases line up with TRBD1. J lost 0 bases, V lost 2 bases, and 3 bases had no gene match. From germline, CDR1 is SGDLS and CDR2 YYNGEE. The CDR3 is made up of 15 amino acids. The CDR3 region is CASSVSGQGSYEQYF. Here the CDR3 DNA reads TGTGCCAGCAGCGTTTCGGGACAGGGCTCCTACGAGCAGTACTTC. Combining the CDR3 with reference TRBV9 and TRBJ2-7 gives the whole variable domain DSGVTQTPKHLITATGQRVTLRCSPRSGDLSVYWYQQSLDQGLQFLIQYYNGEERAKGNILERFSAQQFPDLHSELNLSSLELGDSALYFCASSVSGQGSYEQYFGPGTRLTVT.

This chain links TRBV4-1 with TRBJ1-1; no reliable D call. Germline V CDR1 and CDR2: MGHRA, YSYEKL. The ends were cut back, 4 bases at V and 1 base at J, with 7 bases in the middle. CDR3 length: 13 amino acids. CDR3 in amino acids: CASSRLGNTEAFF. The CDR3 region has the DNA TGCGCCAGCAGCCGCCTGGGGAACACTGAAGCTTTCTTT.

This clone was seen more than once but under ten times. The rearrangement joins TRBV5-1 to TRBJ2-7, with 7 bases that match TRBD1. With V trimmed by 0 bases and J by 2 bases, 2 bases remained unmatched. The CDR3 spans 14 residues. Per germline, CDR1 SGHRS and CDR2 YFSETQ. CDR3 amino acids: CASSLGTGTYEQYF. The DNA for the CDR3 is TGCGCCAGCAGCTTGGGGACAGGAACCTACGAGCAGTACTTC.

This clone was detected a few times. The rearrangement links TRBV19 to TRBJ2-7; TRBD1 or TRBD2 may be the D gene (6 bases each). The CDR3 sequence is 12 residues long. Germline CDR1 LNHDA, CDR2 SQIVND (reference sequence). V was shortened by 5 bases and J by 2 bases, with 7 bases between the two germline ends. In nucleotides, the CDR3 is TGTGCCAGTAGTGGGGGGCCCTACGAGCAGTACTTC. Translation: CASSGGPYEQYF.

The sample holds many counts of this clone. The rearrangement links TRBV7-3 to TRBJ2-2; possibly TRBD1 for D (6 bases). The CDR3 consists of 15 residues. The germline gives CDR1 SGHTA, CDR2 FQGTGA. With 2 bases removed from V and 4 bases from J, the gap between germline ends came to 11 bases. Here the CDR3 reads CASSLLGASTGELFF. Written as DNA, the CDR3 is TGTGCCAGCAGCTTATTGGGGGCGAGCACCGGGGAGCTGTTTTTT.

The CDR3 DNA reads TGTGCCAGCAGTGAAGGGTCTATGAACACTGAAGCTTTCTTT. The encoded protein is CASSEGSMNTEAFF. The chain links TRBV6-1 to TRBJ1-1; D remains unclear. V lost 1 base to trimming and J lost 0 bases, with 6 bases between them. The length of the CDR3 is 14 residues. Germline lookup yields CDR1 MNHNS and CDR2 SASEGT.